Following are 29 T cell receptor beta chains from one sample sequenced in a study of CXCR3-negative and CXCR3-positive naive CD8 T cells. Their specific antigens are unknown. The TRB libraries of cDNA were built by UMI-labeled 5' RACE. TCRdb re-called the 5' RACE reads; one entry per CDR3 protein, DNA not given. The specimen's table records about 98,000 distinct CDR3 sequences. Study results and limitations: More hydrophobic TRB CDR3s occurred in CXCR3-positive than in CXCR3-negative naive cells.

Material for sequencing was naive CXCR3+ CD8+ T cells from blood. The subset denotes: CD45RO-CCR7+CD27+CD95- naive CD8+ T cells expressing CXCR3 (TNR3+). The receptors were gathered from a human donor in good health. Some clones in this sample may be carry-over from other donors' samples.

The chain combines TRBV7-3 with TRBJ2-5; there is no DNA to check the TCRdb D call of TRBD1. From germline, CDR1 is SGHTA and CDR2 FQGTGA. CDR3 length: 14 amino acids. The CDR3 sequence: CASSLFGQQETQYF.

The chain couples TRBV7-6 to TRBJ2-2; TCRdb names TRBD2, which stays unverified in the absence of DNA. This CDR3 spans 17 amino acids. CDR1 is SGHVS, CDR2 FNYEAQ, per germline. CDR3 sequence: CASSTEVGLADTGELFF. Based on the CDR3 plus reference TRBV7-6 and TRBJ2-2, the full variable domain is GAGVSQSPRYKVTKRGQDVALRCDPISGHVSLYWYRQALGQGPEFLTYFNYEAQQDKSGLPNDRFSAERPEGSISTLTIQRTEQRDSAMYRCASSTEVGLADTGELFFGEGSRLTVL.

The V gene is TRBV7-9, the J gene TRBJ2-5; TCRdb lists TRBD2, though no DNA is available to test this call. Germline values: CDR1 SEHNR, CDR2 FQNEAQ (reference sequence). The CDR3 loop spans 17 amino acids. The CDR3 reads CASSLERAGGLQETQYF.

This CDR3 reads CASSYLTDTQYF. The chain has TRBV6-2 or TRBV6-3 and TRBJ2-3. CDR1 is MNHEY, CDR2 SVGEGT, per germline. CDR3 length: 12 residues.

The chain combines TRBV27 with TRBJ2-1; TCRdb indicates TRBD2, and absent DNA this call remains unverified. Germline lookup yields CDR1 MNHEY and CDR2 SMNVEV (reference sequence). The CDR3 runs to 17 residues. The CDR3: CASSSKLAGDSYNEQFF.

The genes are TRBV27 and TRBJ1-1. Per the germline V gene, CDR1 is MNHEY and CDR2 is SMNVEV (reference sequence). This CDR3 region has 14 residues. The CDR3 sequence is CASSSRTLNTEAFF.

The chain carries TRBV19 and TRBJ2-7; TCRdb's D gene call, TRBD1, goes unchecked for lack of DNA. The CDR3 runs to 11 residues. Germline assignment: CDR1 LNHDA and CDR2 SQIVND (reference sequence). CDR3: CASRTGYEQYF.

The rearrangement joins TRBV19 to TRBJ1-5. Germline CDR1 is LNHDA and CDR2 is SQIVND (reference sequence). This CDR3 spans 11 amino acids. The CDR3 spells CASSTGEPQHF.

V and J are TRBV12-3 or TRBV12-4 and TRBJ2-7. This CDR3 has 11 amino acids. This CDR3 is CASSFGHEQYF.

This chain joins TRBV28 and TRBJ2-1; there is no DNA to check the TCRdb D call of TRBD1. CDR3 length: 14 residues. Germline loops: CDR1 MDHEN, CDR2 SYDVKM. This chain's CDR3 is CASSLRDGYNEQFF.

This chain uses TRBV27 with TRBJ2-1. The CDR3 covers 12 residues. The germline gives CDR1 MNHEY, CDR2 SMNVEV (reference sequence). The CDR3 reads CASSRLTDEQFF.

The J gene is TRBJ2-7, the V gene TRBV5-1; the D call of TRBD1 rests on TCRdb alone, since no DNA is present to check it. Germline CDR1 reads SGHRS; CDR2 reads YFSETQ. The CDR3 runs to 14 residues. CDR3 region: CASSLEPGTYEQYF.

V and J are TRBV28 and TRBJ2-7; TCRdb's D call of TRBD1 is untestable without DNA. Germline-derived CDR1 and CDR2 are MDHEN and SYDVKM. CDR3 length: 14 amino acids. This CDR3 is CASSARDRAYEQYF. Using reference TRBV28 and TRBJ2-7 for the parts outside the CDR3, the full variable domain is DVKVTQSSRYLVKRTGEKVFLECVQDMDHENMFWYRQDPGLGLRLIYFSYDVKMKEKGDIPEGYSVSREKKERFSLILESASTNQTSMYLCASSARDRAYEQYFGPGTRLTVT.

V usage is TRBV7-9 and J usage is TRBJ1-5; lacking DNA, the TRBD1 call made by TCRdb goes unchecked. There are 16 residues in the CDR3. Germline CDR1 and CDR2: SEHNR and FQNEAQ (reference sequence). The CDR3 sequence is CASSSQTGGSNQPQHF.

The rearrangement joins TRBV28 to TRBJ2-7; the D gene TCRdb calls, TRBD1, cannot be checked with no DNA. The germline gives CDR1 MDHEN, CDR2 SYDVKM. The CDR3 is 15 residues long. The chain's CDR3 is CASNKTIGQGYEQYF.

CDR3 in amino acids: CASGEQIQEDTIYF. This sequence joins TRBV25-1 and TRBJ1-3. The CDR3 contains 14 residues. Germline lookup yields CDR1 MGHDK and CDR2 SYGVNS.

The CDR3 protein is CSARSSSSYEQYF. The chain recombines TRBV20-1 with TRBJ2-7. In germline, CDR1 is DFQATT, CDR2 SNEGSKA (reference sequence). The CDR3 runs to 13 residues.

The V gene is TRBV27, the J gene TRBJ2-7; with no DNA, the TCRdb D assignment of TRBD1 cannot be verified. CDR1 and CDR2 from the germline V gene are MNHEY and SMNVEV (reference sequence). The CDR3 loop spans 14 amino acids. The CDR3 protein is CASSLAGGFYEQYF.

V is TRBV19 and J is TRBJ2-1; TCRdb outputs TRBD1, but without DNA this stays unchecked. This CDR3 contains 14 residues. Looked up from germline, CDR1 is LNHDA and CDR2 is SQIVND (reference sequence). The CDR3 sequence is CASSIATGDNEQFF.

The chain uses TRBV27 and TRBJ2-2. Germline CDR1 and CDR2: MNHEY and SMNVEV (reference sequence). CDR3 length: 12 amino acids. The CDR3 is CASSLSGGELFF.

V gene TRBV7-2 combines with J gene TRBJ2-2. The V gene's germline CDR1 is SGHTA and CDR2 FQGNSA. CDR3 length: 13 amino acids. CDR3 amino acids: CASSFSNTGELFF.

The chain has TRBV7-9 and TRBJ2-2; TCRdb outputs TRBD1, but without DNA this stays unchecked. The CDR3 runs 15 residues. Germline-derived CDR1 and CDR2 are SEHNR and FQNEAQ (reference sequence). CDR3 sequence reads: CASNPSSPNTGELFF. The full variable domain, in which reference TRBV7-9 and TRBJ2-2 provide the parts outside the CDR3, is DTGVSQNPRHKITKRGQNVTFRCDPISEHNRLYWYRQTLGQGPEFLTYFQNEAQLEKSRLLSDRFSAERPKGSFSTLEIQRTEQGDSAMYLCASNPSSPNTGELFFGEGSRLTVL.

This chain joins TRBV29-1 and TRBJ1-1; with no DNA, the TCRdb D assignment of TRBD1 cannot be verified. There are 15 residues in the CDR3. Germline assignment: CDR1 SQVTM and CDR2 ANQGSEA. The CDR3 reads CSVLTGQADDTEAFF.

CDR3 loop: CSAYLQGGETQYF. The chain carries TRBV29-1 and TRBJ2-5; TCRdb's D gene call, TRBD1, goes unchecked for lack of DNA. This CDR3 region has 13 residues. CDR1 SQVTM and CDR2 ANQGSEA come from the germline V gene. The full variable domain, in which reference TRBV29-1 and TRBJ2-5 provide the parts outside the CDR3, is SAVISQKPSRDICQRGTSLTIQCQVDSQVTMMFWYRQQPGQSLTLIATANQGSEATYESGFVIDKFPISRPNLTFSTLTVSNMSPEDSSIYLCSAYLQGGETQYFGPGTRLLVL.

The chain carries TRBV15 and TRBJ1-1. CDR3 length equals 15 residues. The V gene's germline CDR1 is LNHNV and CDR2 YYDKDF (reference sequence). The CDR3 sequence: CATSRDRGRNTEAFF.

V usage is TRBV29-1 and J usage is TRBJ1-1; TCRdb returns TRBD1, unconfirmable since there is no DNA. The CDR3 totals 13 residues. Germline V CDR1 and CDR2: SQVTM, ANQGSEA. The CDR3 sequence: CSAVDRGPTEAFF.

The chain employs TRBV12-3 or TRBV12-4 and TRBJ2-3; TCRdb calls TRBD1, which cannot be checked without DNA. The CDR3 contains 15 residues. CDR3 amino acids: CASSLVGTTVDTQYF.

The genes are TRBV21-1 and TRBJ2-1; with no DNA, the TCRdb D assignment of TRBD2 cannot be verified. TRBV21-1 is a pseudogene. The CDR3 is made up of 16 amino acids. CDR3 loop: CASSTSGALSYNEQFF.

The chain couples TRBV28 to TRBJ2-5; without DNA, the TCRdb call of TRBD2 cannot be checked. Per the germline V gene, CDR1 is MDHEN and CDR2 is SYDVKM. CDR3 length: 15 residues. This CDR3 is CASSLTRLARETQYF.